The 23 T cell receptor beta chains below were found in one sample sequenced in a study of cytomegalovirus exposure and HLA in healthy donors. Clones were read by immunoSEQ multiplex PCR, and TCRdb kept only the in-frame ones, dropping some. Of 150,000 to 180,000 clones listed, about 82% were seen once; the top ten hold about 2.2%. The specimen was PBMCs. Receptor source: a human donor in good health.

The sample holds one count of this clone. The chain recombines TRBV25-1 with TRBJ1-1; the D is unclear. V was clipped by 2 bases and J by 4 bases, with 11 bases between them. Germline V gives CDR1 MGHDK, CDR2 SYGVNS. The CDR3 spans 14 residues. This CDR3 reads CASSERAALTEAFF. Here the CDR3 DNA reads TGTGCCAGCAGTGAACGTGCAGCGCTCACTGAAGCTTTCTTT. Full variable domain (missing parts from reference TRBV25-1 and TRBJ1-1): EADIYQTPRYLVIGTGKKITLECSQTMGHDKMYWYQQDPGMELHLIHYSYGVNSTEKGDLSSESTVSRIRTEHFPLTLESARPSHTSQYLCASSERAALTEAFFGQGTRLTVV.

This clone was counted only a few times. The V gene is TRBV7-9, the J gene TRBJ2-1; possible D gene TRBD2, 5 bases. Germline values: CDR1 SEHNR, CDR2 FQNEAQ (reference sequence). V was clipped by 1 base and J by 7 bases, with 14 bases between them. This CDR3 comprises 15 residues. The CDR3 DNA follows: TGTGCCAGCAGCTTAGGTCCGGGATTTGGGAATGAGCAGTTCTTC. Its translation: CASSLGPGFGNEQFF.

This clone showed up many times. This rearrangement joins TRBV19 to TRBJ2-7; 8 nucleotides match TRBD2. Trimming cost V 2 bases and J 5 bases; bases outside gene matches: 8. Germline CDR1 LNHDA, CDR2 SQIVND (reference sequence). The CDR3 totals 15 residues. CDR3 amino acids: CASSISSGSLNEQYF. CDR3 coding DNA: TGTGCCAGTAGTATATCGAGCGGGAGTCTCAACGAGCAGTACTTC.

The CDR3 is CASSFPESGGAWEQFF. In DNA form, the CDR3 reads TGTGCCAGCAGCTTCCCCGAGAGCGGGGGGGCTTGGGAGCAGTTCTTC. The chain carries TRBV7-9 and TRBJ2-1, with 10 positions matching TRBD2. Germline lookup yields CDR1 SEHNR and CDR2 FQNEAQ (reference sequence). The V and J ends lost 3 bases and 10 bases, in that order; junction bases with no gene match: 12. This CDR3 region has 16 residues.

For the CDR3, the DNA is TGTGCCAGCAGACGGGGGACTAGCGGGGGAGCCTTACTTCGAAGCCACAATGAGCAGTTCTTC. Its translation is CASRRGTSGGALLRSHNEQFF. The chain couples TRBV27 to TRBJ2-1; TRBD2 matches 14 bases. CDR1 is MNHEY and CDR2 is SMNVEV in the germline V gene (reference sequence). V trimming: 6 bases; J trimming: 5 bases; junction bases outside the gene matches: 21. This CDR3 comprises 21 residues.

This chain uses TRBV6-5 with TRBJ1-1; 9 bases agree with TRBD1. The germline V gene encodes CDR1 MNHEY and CDR2 SVGAGI. The CDR3 totals 14 residues. Germline trimming cut 6 bases from V and 3 bases from J; bases unmatched to any gene: 5. CDR3 residues: CASSWTGEDTEAFF. In DNA form, the CDR3 reads TGTGCCAGCAGCTGGACAGGGGAGGACACTGAAGCTTTCTTT.

This chain joins TRBV15 and TRBJ1-6; 7 bases line up with TRBD1. From germline, CDR1 is LNHNV and CDR2 YYDKDF (reference sequence). The length of the CDR3 is 18 residues. After removal of 1 base from V and 9 bases from J, the junction contained 15 bases not matched to a gene. This CDR3 is CATSRVRGQGQKGSPLHF. CDR3 DNA sequence: TGTGCCACCAGCAGAGTAAGAGGCCAGGGACAGAAGGGTTCACCCCTCCACTTT.

This clone has ten or more counts. Other nucleotide sequences from this sample produce the same CDR3. This chain joins TRBV29-1 and TRBJ2-7; the D gene is possibly TRBD1 (5 bases). V was clipped by 5 bases and J by 3 bases, with 8 bases between them. The CDR3 length is 11 residues. CDR1 and CDR2 from the germline V gene are SQVTM and ANQGSEA. The CDR3 loop is CSVSTGYEQYF. CDR3 in DNA: TGCAGCGTTTCAACAGGCTACGAGCAGTACTTC.

The count of this clone is one. This rearrangement joins TRBV28 to TRBJ1-5, with D perhaps TRBD1 (5 bases). With 8 bases removed from V and 4 bases from J, the gap between germline ends came to 18 bases. The CDR3 has 15 amino acids. In germline, CDR1 is MDHEN, CDR2 SYDVKM. CDR3 protein: CASVRGGVGNQPQHF. Here the CDR3 DNA reads TGTGCCAGCGTTAGGGGAGGGGTCGGTAATCAGCCCCAGCATTTT.

The chain uses TRBV7-9 and TRBJ2-7, with 7 nucleotides matching TRBD2. Germline V gene data show CDR1 as SEHNR and CDR2 as FQNEAQ (reference sequence). V was pared by 4 bases and J by 1 base, with 4 bases of the junction left unmatched. The CDR3 spans 14 residues. The CDR3 region has the DNA TGTGCCAGCAGCTCCGGACTAGTATCCTACGAGCAGTACTTC. This translates into CASSSGLVSYEQYF.

This chain joins TRBV6-6 and TRBJ2-3, with TRBD1 as a possible D gene (7 bases). The V gene's germline CDR1 is MNHNY and CDR2 SVGAGI (reference sequence). V was trimmed by 10 bases and J by 0 bases, leaving 11 bases between them. The CDR3 contains 13 residues. The CDR3 DNA follows: TGTGCCATCAGGGGGACTAGCACAGATACGCAGTATTTT. This sequence encodes CAIRGTSTDTQYF.

The CDR3 bases are TGTGCCAGCAGCTTCCTTATGCAAGGACAGAACACTGAAGCTTTCTTT. Encoded protein: CASSFLMQGQNTEAFF. The rearrangement uses TRBV11-2 and TRBJ1-1, with a tentative D call TRBD1 (5 bases). The germline V gene encodes CDR1 SGHAT and CDR2 FQNNGV. V lost 3 bases, J lost 1 base, and 15 bases lay in between. The CDR3 extends over 16 amino acids.

The chain combines TRBV7-2 with TRBJ2-5; 8 bases fit TRBD1. The CDR3 spans 15 residues. The V and J ends lost 5 bases and 5 bases, in that order; junction bases with no gene match: 10. Germline loops: CDR1 SGHTA, CDR2 FQGNSA. This chain's CDR3 is CASSLFTGGWETQYF. CDR3 bases: TGTGCCAGCAGCCTATTTACAGGGGGGTGGGAGACCCAGTACTTC.

The chain couples TRBV2 to TRBJ1-1; possibly TRBD1 for D (5 bases). With 2 bases removed from V and 4 bases from J, the gap between germline ends came to 14 bases. Looked up from germline, CDR1 is SNHLY and CDR2 is FYNNEI. The CDR3 extends over 15 amino acids. CDR3 region: CASSEKGSLITEAFF. The CDR3 DNA follows: TGTGCCAGCAGTGAAAAGGGGTCACTAATCACTGAAGCTTTCTTT.

The chain links TRBV9 to TRBJ1-5; a weak D match, TRBD1 (5 bases). Germline V gene lookup returns CDR1 SGDLS and CDR2 YYNGEE. This CDR3 is 15 amino acids long. V was trimmed by 2 bases and J by 2 bases, leaving 11 bases between them. The CDR3 protein is CASSVQGLGNQPQHF. The DNA for the CDR3 is TGTGCCAGCAGCGTCCAGGGTTTGGGCAATCAGCCCCAGCATTTT. The whole variable domain, filled in from reference TRBV9 and TRBJ1-5, reads DSGVTQTPKHLITATGQRVTLRCSPRSGDLSVYWYQQSLDQGLQFLIQYYNGEERAKGNILERFSAQQFPDLHSELNLSSLELGDSALYFCASSVQGLGNQPQHFGDGTRLSIL.

The chain employs TRBV19 and TRBJ2-2; D is possibly TRBD1 (5 bases). In germline, CDR1 is LNHDA, CDR2 SQIVND (reference sequence). The CDR3 covers 15 residues. Trimming pared 2 bases from V and 4 bases from J, leaving 11 bases between. CDR3 amino acids: CASSIRLQGTGELFF. CDR3 nucleotide sequence: TGTGCCAGTAGTATACGTCTGCAGGGCACCGGGGAGCTGTTTTTT.

This chain joins TRBV6-1 and TRBJ2-3; possible D gene TRBD1, 6 bases. The CDR3 extends over 12 amino acids. Per the germline V gene, CDR1 is MNHNS and CDR2 is SASEGT. With 8 bases removed from V and 11 bases from J, the gap between germline ends came to 17 bases. For the CDR3, the DNA is TGTGCCAGCGAACTCGAGTGGGGGCGGCAGTATTTT. It is translated as CASELEWGRQYF.

The chain joins TRBV6-1 to TRBJ2-1; 10 nucleotides agree with TRBD2. There are 16 residues in the CDR3. With 4 bases clipped from V and 4 bases from J, the junction kept 7 bases outside the gene matches. Germline CDR1 is MNHNS and CDR2 is SASEGT. The CDR3, as DNA: TGTGCCAGCAGTGCTCTAGCGGGAGTTCGGTACAATGAGCAGTTCTTC. The encoded protein is CASSALAGVRYNEQFF.

This clone was counted between two and nine times. V gene TRBV7-2 combines with J gene TRBJ2-6; no firm D call. Germline CDR1 reads SGHTA; CDR2 reads FQGNSA. The V end lost 3 bases, the J end lost 0 bases, and 6 bases lay between the germline ends. The CDR3 has 15 residues. The CDR3 is CASSFSHSGANVLTF. DNA of the CDR3: TGTGCCAGCAGCTTTAGCCACTCTGGGGCCAACGTCCTGACTTTC.

This rearrangement joins TRBV29-1 to TRBJ1-1, with D uncertain. Germline V gene data show CDR1 as SQVTM and CDR2 as ANQGSEA. V was clipped by 1 base and J by 2 bases, with 11 bases between them. This CDR3 is 14 amino acids long. CDR3 sequence: CSVEGHLSNTEAFF. The CDR3 DNA follows: TGCAGCGTTGAAGGACACCTCTCCAACACTGAAGCTTTCTTT. Based on the CDR3 plus reference TRBV29-1 and TRBJ1-1, the full variable domain is SAVISQKPSRDICQRGTSLTIQCQVDSQVTMMFWYRQQPGQSLTLIATANQGSEATYESGFVIDKFPISRPNLTFSTLTVSNMSPEDSSIYLCSVEGHLSNTEAFFGQGTRLTVV.

The rearrangement links TRBV7-3 to TRBJ1-3; no clear D gene. Germline-derived CDR1 and CDR2 are SGHTA and FQGTGA. V lost 5 bases and J lost 4, with 9 bases in between. The CDR3 has 13 amino acids. CDR3 in DNA: TGTGCCAGCAGCCGCATCCAGGGAAACACCATATATTTT. Amino acid sequence: CASSRIQGNTIYF.

V and J are TRBV18 and TRBJ2-1; D might be TRBD2 (5 bases). From germline, CDR1 is KGHSH and CDR2 LQKENI. The CDR3 runs 15 residues. Trimming stripped 3 bases from V and 9 bases from J, with 18 bases between. CDR3 amino acids: CASSPKAALSREQFF. The CDR3 nucleotides are TGTGCCAGCTCACCTAAAGCGGCCCTGAGTCGTGAGCAGTTCTTC.

The chain recombines TRBV29-1 with TRBJ1-4; D may be TRBD1 (5 bases). The V and J ends lost 4 bases and 8 bases respectively, with 14 bases between them. Germline V gene lookup returns CDR1 SQVTM and CDR2 ANQGSEA. CDR3 length: 13 residues. The CDR3: CSVVRTKGEKLFF. As DNA, the CDR3 is TGCAGCGTTGTTCGTACGAAGGGGGAAAAACTGTTTTTT.